The 10 T cell receptor beta chains reported below all come from one sample, sequenced in a study of blood T cell repertoires in COVID-19. Assay used: immunoSEQ multiplex PCR; TCRdb lists only in-frame clones, some missing. Altogether roughly 250,000 clones are present, approximately 91% being singletons, with the ten largest covering 2% to 2.5%. The sequenced sample was peripheral blood. Every receptor here comes from a woman aged 40-49 years who had recovered from COVID-19.

The V call is TRBV19, the J call TRBJ1-3, with a weak D call TRBD1 (6 bases). Germline values: CDR1 LNHDA, CDR2 SQIVND (reference sequence). With 11 bases removed from V and 4 bases from J, the gap between germline ends came to 21 bases. The CDR3 loop spans 15 amino acids. The DNA for the CDR3 is TGTGCCTCGACCAGGGGTTCTTCGGGGGGAAACACCATATATTTT. Amino acid sequence: CASTRGSSGGNTIYF.

The CDR3, as DNA: TGTGCCAGCAGTCCCCCACAACTAGCGAGTGAGCAGTTCTTC. Translated, it gives CASSPPQLASEQFF. The chain is built from TRBV28 and TRBJ2-1, with 7 nucleotides matching TRBD2. The CDR3 totals 14 residues. Germline CDR1 MDHEN, CDR2 SYDVKM. V lost 5 bases to trimming and J lost 9 bases; unmatched junction nucleotides: 10.

The gene calls are TRBV27 and TRBJ2-7; tentatively, D is TRBD1 (5 bases). CDR1 MNHEY and CDR2 SMNVEV come from the germline V gene (reference sequence). There are 13 residues in the CDR3. Trimming stripped 6 bases from V and 2 bases from J, with 11 bases between. CDR3 nucleotides: TGTGCCAGCAGAAGTCAGGGCACCTACGAGCAGTACTTC. Translated: CASRSQGTYEQYF.

This sequence joins TRBV18 and TRBJ1-6, with D tentatively TRBD1 (5 bases). The CDR3 extends over 17 amino acids. Germline assignment: CDR1 KGHSH and CDR2 LQKENI. V lost 4 bases, J lost 0 bases, and 13 bases lay in between. The CDR3 nucleotides read TGTGCCAGCTCACGGGGCCTGGAGAGCTCCTATAATTCACCCCTCCACTTT. Translated: CASSRGLESSYNSPLHF.

The chain employs TRBV4-3 and TRBJ2-2, with TRBD2 as a possible D gene (5 bases). CDR1 LGHNA and CDR2 YSLEER come from the germline V gene. The CDR3 spans 19 residues. The V gene lost 1 base and the J gene lost 4 bases, with 22 bases spanning the gap. The CDR3 is CASSQGTGMAVATTGELFF. The DNA for the CDR3 is TGCGCCAGCAGCCAAGGTACTGGAATGGCAGTAGCGACCACCGGGGAGCTGTTTTTT.

The chain is built from TRBV29-1 and TRBJ1-4; 9 nucleotides align to TRBD1. After removal of 7 bases from V and 8 bases from J, the junction contained 8 bases not matched to a gene. CDR1 SQVTM and CDR2 ANQGSEA come from the germline V gene. This CDR3 comprises 13 residues. CDR3 sequence reads: CSGQQGAEEKLFF. CDR3 nucleotide sequence: TGCAGCGGGCAACAGGGGGCGGAAGAAAAACTGTTTTTT.

The rearrangement joins TRBV18 to TRBJ2-3; TRBD1 matches 11 bases. The CDR3 runs to 15 residues. Germline V gives CDR1 KGHSH, CDR2 LQKENI. Germline trimming cut 6 bases from V and 6 bases from J; bases unmatched to any gene: 8. As DNA, the CDR3 is TGTGCCAGCTCTTCTGGACAGGGGGCACGGGATACGCAGTATTTT. The encoded protein is CASSSGQGARDTQYF.

The sample holds one count of this clone. This chain joins TRBV7-2 and TRBJ1-2; D is perhaps TRBD1 (6 bases). The CDR3 runs 15 residues. CDR1 SGHTA and CDR2 FQGNSA come from the germline V gene. Trimming left V 8 bases short and J 0 bases short, with 16 bases between. In DNA form, the CDR3 reads TGTGCCAGCCGACCCCCGGGACAAGCTAACTATGGCTACACCTTC. Translating it yields CASRPPGQANYGYTF. Drawing the rest from reference TRBV7-2 and TRBJ1-2, the complete variable domain is GAGVSQSPSNKVTEKGKDVELRCDPISGHTALYWYRQSLGQGLEFLIYFQGNSAPDKSGLPSDRFSAERTGGSVSTLTIQRTQQEDSAVYLCASRPPGQANYGYTFGSGTRLTVV.

This clone has more than one count but fewer than ten. V usage is TRBV7-3 and J usage is TRBJ2-3; tentative D call: TRBD2 (6 bases). Trimming cost V 3 bases and J 2 bases, with 12 bases left between them. The CDR3 has 15 amino acids. Germline assignment: CDR1 SGHTA and CDR2 FQGTGA. The DNA of the CDR3 is TGTGCCAGCAGCTTTTACGGCGGGGTCACAGATACGCAGTATTTT. It encodes CASSFYGGVTDTQYF.

The chain has TRBV4-2 and TRBJ2-5; 12 bases fit TRBD2. V was clipped by 0 bases and J by 5 bases; unmatched bases: 4. Germline V gives CDR1 LGHNA, CDR2 YNFKEQ. There are 16 residues in the CDR3. CDR3 protein: CASSQELAGGVETQYF. The DNA for the CDR3 is TGTGCCAGCAGCCAAGAACTAGCGGGGGGCGTGGAGACCCAGTACTTC.